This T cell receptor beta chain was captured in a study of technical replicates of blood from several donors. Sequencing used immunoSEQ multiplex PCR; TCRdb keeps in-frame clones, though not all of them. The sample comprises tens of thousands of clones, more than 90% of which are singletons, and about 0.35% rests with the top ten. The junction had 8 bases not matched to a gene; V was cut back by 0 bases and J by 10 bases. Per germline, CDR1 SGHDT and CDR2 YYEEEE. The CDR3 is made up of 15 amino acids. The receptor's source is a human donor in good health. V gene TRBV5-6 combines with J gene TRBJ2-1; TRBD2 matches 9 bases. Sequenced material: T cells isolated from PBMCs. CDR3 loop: CASSLEKREVEEQFF. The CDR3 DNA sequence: TGTGCCAGCAGCTTGGAAAAGCGGGAGGTGGAAGAGCAGTTCTTC.